Listed here are 29 T cell receptor beta chains from one sample, sequenced in a study of shared clonotypes between healthy human individuals. Measured with immunoSEQ multiplex PCR; TCRdb has only the in-frame clones, and not every one. The sample yields 2.3 million or so clones, approximately 95% seen once. The source material was naive CD4+ T cells from PBMCs. Subset meaning: CD45RA+ positively selected. The receptors come from a young man in good health. Some clones in this sample may be carry-over from other donors' samples.

This rearrangement joins TRBV2 to TRBJ1-5, with TRBD1 matching over 12 bases. V shed 8 bases and J 7 bases; nucleotides not matched to a gene: 6. CDR1 is SNHLY, CDR2 FYNNEI, per germline. The CDR3 loop spans 14 amino acids. Written as DNA, the CDR3 is TGTGCCAGCTCGGGACAGGGGGCAGAACAGCCCCAGCATTTT. The encoded protein is CASSGQGAEQPQHF.

The chain employs TRBV7-2 and TRBJ2-5; no reliable D call. Deletions cut 4 bases from V and 11 bases from J, with 17 bases between. The germline V gene encodes CDR1 SGHTA and CDR2 FQGNSA. The CDR3 extends over 13 amino acids. The CDR3 reads CASSWKYDAEQYF. In DNA, the CDR3 is TGTGCCAGCAGCTGGAAGTACGACGCGGAGCAGTACTTC.

V usage is TRBV18 and J usage is TRBJ1-1; D ambiguous. The CDR3 is 14 amino acids. Germline CDR1 and CDR2: KGHSH and LQKENI. Trimming took off 5 bases at V and 3 bases at J, with 13 bases between the two ends. The chain's CDR3 is CASSEAELDTEAFF. CDR3 nucleotide sequence: TGTGCCAGCTCAGAGGCAGAATTGGACACTGAAGCTTTCTTT. Full variable domain (rest looked up from reference TRBV18 and TRBJ1-1): NAGVMQNPRHLVRRRGQEARLRCSPMKGHSHVYWYRQLPEEGLKFMVYLQKENIIDESGMPKERFSAEFPKEGPSILRIQQVVRGDSAAYFCASSEAELDTEAFFGQGTRLTVV.

The CDR3 region is CASSLTWKETQYF. For the CDR3, the DNA is TGTGCCAGCAGCTTGACTTGGAAGGAGACCCAGTACTTC. The J gene is TRBJ2-5, the V gene TRBV7-8; D remains ambiguous. Germline V CDR1 and CDR2: SGHVS, FQNEAQ. The CDR3 has 13 residues. With 3 bases removed from V and 5 bases from J, the gap between germline ends came to 10 bases.

CDR3 nucleotides: TGTGCCAGCACCACTTCGCTCCCCGGAAACATTCAGTACTTC. This translates into CASTTSLPGNIQYF. This chain links TRBV2 with TRBJ2-4; D gene uncertain. Trimming shortened V by 7 bases and J by 6 bases, and 16 bases separated the two germline ends. The CDR3 sequence is 14 residues long. Germline V gene data show CDR1 as SNHLY and CDR2 as FYNNEI.

The chain combines TRBV27 with TRBJ2-5; D is ambiguous. Germline-derived CDR1 and CDR2 are MNHEY and SMNVEV (reference sequence). CDR3 length: 14 amino acids. With 6 bases removed from V and 0 bases from J, the gap between germline ends came to 11 bases. The CDR3 sequence is CASRDLGNQETQYF. As DNA, the CDR3 is TGTGCCAGCAGAGATCTAGGAAACCAAGAGACCCAGTACTTC.

About this clone: Other DNA sequences within the sample encode an identical CDR3. This rearrangement joins TRBV7-3 to TRBJ2-3; D is unclear. This CDR3 has 14 residues. The germline V gene encodes CDR1 SGHTA and CDR2 FQGTGA. V lost 3 bases to trimming and J lost 0 bases, with 7 bases between them. CDR3 region: CASSLGASTDTQYF. The CDR3 region has the DNA TGTGCCAGCAGCTTGGGTGCTAGCACAGATACGCAGTATTTT.

Remarks on this clone: The sample contains more than one DNA sequence encoding this CDR3. This chain joins TRBV20-1 and TRBJ2-7, with D unclear. Trimming left V 1 base short and J 5 bases short, with 3 bases between. Germline V gene sequence: CDR1 DFQATT, CDR2 SNEGSKA (reference sequence). This CDR3 has 10 amino acids. CDR3 sequence: CSARVDEQYF. In DNA, the CDR3 is TGCAGTGCTAGAGTTGACGAGCAGTACTTC.

The genes are TRBV6-6 and TRBJ1-2; a weak D match, TRBD1 (6 bases). Trimming cost V 6 bases and J 8 bases, with 19 bases left between them. Germline lookup yields CDR1 MNHNY and CDR2 SVGAGI (reference sequence). The CDR3 is 14 residues long. DNA for the CDR3: TGTGCCAGCAGGGGAGGTCCAGGGGTGGACGGCTACACCTTC. It encodes CASRGGPGVDGYTF.

Only one count was recorded for this clone. This specimen includes other DNA sequences encoding the same CDR3. V gene TRBV7-2 combines with J gene TRBJ2-1; 10 bases fit TRBD2. The V gene end was trimmed by 1 base and the J gene end by 3 bases; junction bases not matched to a gene: 0. Germline CDR1 reads SGHTA; CDR2 reads FQGNSA. The CDR3 has 15 amino acids. The CDR3 bases are TGTGCCAGCAGCTTAGGGACTAGCGGCTACAATGAGCAGTTCTTC. Amino acids: CASSLGTSGYNEQFF.

Of note for this clone: This sample includes further DNA sequences coding for the same CDR3. V is TRBV30 and J is TRBJ2-7, with TRBD2 as a possible D gene (6 bases). Germline CDR1 is GTSNPN and CDR2 is SVGIG (reference sequence). The germline V and J ends were trimmed by 3 bases and 2 bases, with 14 bases remaining between them. This CDR3 spans 14 amino acids. The CDR3 is CAWSVRSGAYEQYF. DNA for the CDR3: TGTGCCTGGAGCGTACGTAGCGGAGCCTACGAGCAGTACTTC.

The chain recombines TRBV11-2 with TRBJ2-1, with no clear D. CDR3 length equals 15 residues. The V and J ends lost 0 bases and 9 bases respectively, with 15 bases between them. Germline lookup yields CDR1 SGHAT and CDR2 FQNNGV. In nucleotides, the CDR3 is TGTGCCAGCAGCTTAGAGTGGCTAATCAAGATTGAGCAGTTCTTC. It specifies CASSLEWLIKIEQFF.

J is TRBJ2-2 and V is TRBV30; 8 positions agree with TRBD2. J gave up 4 bases and V 7 bases, and 14 bases lay outside the gene matches. CDR3 length: 16 residues. Per germline, CDR1 GTSNPN and CDR2 SVGIG (reference sequence). CDR3 protein: CASNPTPGGSTGELFF. CDR3 DNA: TGTGCCTCCAATCCCACGCCGGGAGGGTCCACCGGGGAGCTGTTTTTT.

The chain couples TRBV7-3 to TRBJ1-1, with D uncertain. Germline V gives CDR1 SGHTA, CDR2 FQGTGA. Between the trimmed V and J ends, which lost 2 bases and 0 bases, there was a span of 7 bases. The CDR3 is 14 amino acids. The DNA of the CDR3 is TGTGCCAGCAGCTTACGTTTGGTGAACACTGAAGCTTTCTTT. Protein: CASSLRLVNTEAFF.

The chain is built from TRBV29-1 and TRBJ1-2, with a tentative D call TRBD1 (5 bases). The germline V gene encodes CDR1 SQVTM and CDR2 ANQGSEA. The CDR3 sequence is 13 residues long. Trimming took 6 bases from V and 3 from J, leaving 14 bases between them. This CDR3 reads CSVVVRGDYGYTF. The CDR3 DNA is TGCAGCGTCGTCGTGAGGGGCGACTATGGCTACACCTTC.

The chain couples TRBV9 to TRBJ1-1; 7 nucleotides align to TRBD1. V lost 2 bases, J lost 1 base, and 11 bases stayed unmatched. Germline V gene lookup returns CDR1 SGDLS and CDR2 YYNGEE. This CDR3 contains 17 residues. Here the CDR3 reads CASSVGSPGQPNTEAFF. The CDR3 DNA sequence: TGTGCCAGCAGCGTCGGGTCCCCGGGACAGCCGAACACTGAAGCTTTCTTT.

Remarks on this clone: In the same sample, other DNA sequences code for this CDR3. J is TRBJ2-1 and V is TRBV20-1; unclear D gene. This CDR3 spans 10 amino acids. V lost 2 bases and J lost 5, with 1 base in between. Germline V gene lookup returns CDR1 DFQATT and CDR2 SNEGSKA (reference sequence). The CDR3 region is CSARNNEQFF. Here the CDR3 DNA reads TGCAGTGCTAGAAACAATGAGCAGTTCTTC.

Worth noting for this clone: A read error may be the cause here, since a much bigger clone is one base away. The CDR3 DNA sequence: TGTGCCAGCAGCCAAGGACGGAACACTGAAGCTTTCTTT. It yields the protein CASSQGRNTEAFF. The chain couples TRBV7-2 to TRBJ1-1; D gene uncertain. This CDR3 region has 13 residues. V lost 5 bases and J 1 base, leaving 8 bases between the germline ends. The germline CDR1 and CDR2 sequences are SGHTA and FQGNSA.

The chain carries TRBV5-1 and TRBJ2-2; D not resolved. This CDR3 contains 18 residues. V lost 0 bases to trimming and J lost 3 bases, with 18 bases between them. The V gene's germline CDR1 is SGHRS and CDR2 YFSETQ. The CDR3 bases are TGCGCCAGCAGCTTGGTGGCTTACCCGAAGGTGGACACCGGGGAGCTGTTTTTT. Translation gives CASSLVAYPKVDTGELFF.

The chain joins TRBV7-3 to TRBJ2-3; D is unresolved. CDR1 is SGHTA, CDR2 FQGTGA, per germline. V lost 3 bases to trimming and J lost 4 bases, with 5 bases between them. This CDR3 has 12 residues. The CDR3 DNA is TGTGCCAGCAGCTTCGGACCAGATACGCAGTATTTT. Its translation is CASSFGPDTQYF.

This rearrangement joins TRBV6-1 to TRBJ1-1; a possible D gene is TRBD1 (5 bases). CDR3 length equals 14 residues. Germline CDR1 MNHNS, CDR2 SASEGT. V lost 10 bases to trimming and J lost 0 bases, with 15 bases between them. The CDR3: CATPSAGMNTEAFF. DNA of the CDR3: TGTGCCACCCCATCGGCAGGGATGAACACTGAAGCTTTCTTT.

The chain joins TRBV5-1 to TRBJ2-5; D tentatively fits TRBD1 or TRBD2 (5 bases each). V dropped 2 bases and J dropped 11 bases, with 19 bases sitting between them. In germline, CDR1 is SGHRS, CDR2 YFSETQ. The CDR3 is made up of 14 amino acids. The DNA of the CDR3 is TGCGCCAGCAGCTTCGACAGTGCCCGAGGGGAGCAGTACTTC. Amino acid sequence: CASSFDSARGEQYF.

The genes are TRBV7-8 and TRBJ2-7; a possible D gene is TRBD1 (6 bases). Trimming pared 1 base from V and 2 bases from J, leaving 12 bases between. Germline V gives CDR1 SGHVS, CDR2 FQNEAQ. This CDR3 is 15 amino acids long. The CDR3 spells CASSLVETGTYEQYF. The CDR3 DNA follows: TGTGCCAGCAGCTTAGTCGAGACAGGCACCTACGAGCAGTACTTC.

The chain couples TRBV7-9 to TRBJ1-1; TRBD1 is a possible D gene (6 bases). Trimming removed 5 bases from V and 5 bases from J, with 15 bases in between. This CDR3 spans 14 amino acids. Germline-derived CDR1 and CDR2 are SEHNR and FQNEAQ (reference sequence). CDR3 in DNA: TGTGCCAGCAGCCCAAACAGGGTGCGAACTGAAGCTTTCTTT. Residues: CASSPNRVRTEAFF.

As concerns this clone: The sample holds other DNA sequences that translate to the same CDR3. This chain joins TRBV7-9 and TRBJ1-2; perhaps TRBD1 as D (5 bases). The CDR3 is made up of 13 amino acids. Trimming shortened V by 5 bases and J by 1 base, and 8 bases separated the two germline ends. Per germline, CDR1 SEHNR and CDR2 FQNEAQ (reference sequence). The CDR3, as DNA: TGTGCCAGCAGCCGGGACGGTAACTATGGCTACACCTTC. This encodes CASSRDGNYGYTF.

For this clone: Other DNA sequences within the sample encode an identical CDR3. J is TRBJ2-5 and V is TRBV2; TRBD1 matches at 7 bases. The V and J ends lost 6 bases and 4 bases, in that order; junction bases with no gene match: 5. Germline V gives CDR1 SNHLY, CDR2 FYNNEI. The length of the CDR3 is 13 residues. The CDR3 spells CASRRGQGETQYF. CDR3 in DNA: TGTGCCAGCAGGAGGGGGCAGGGAGAGACCCAGTACTTC.

V gene TRBV2 combines with J gene TRBJ2-1; 12 bases align to TRBD2. V trimming: 4 bases; J trimming: 6 bases; junction bases outside the gene matches: 10. There are 17 residues in the CDR3. Germline V gene data show CDR1 as SNHLY and CDR2 as FYNNEI. This CDR3 reads CASSVGQTSGRGNEQFF. The CDR3 DNA reads TGTGCCAGCAGTGTGGGGCAGACTAGCGGGAGAGGCAATGAGCAGTTCTTC. Combining the CDR3 with reference TRBV2 and TRBJ2-1 gives the whole variable domain EPEVTQTPSHQVTQMGQEVILRCVPISNHLYFYWYRQILGQKVEFLVSFYNNEISEKSEIFDDQFSVERPDGSNFTLKIRSTKLEDSAMYFCASSVGQTSGRGNEQFFGPGTRLTVL.

This chain connects TRBV11-2 to TRBJ2-2, with TRBD2 matching over 7 bases. Germline V gene data show CDR1 as SGHAT and CDR2 as FQNNGV. This CDR3 region has 15 residues. V shed 5 bases, J shed 4 bases, and the junction held 7 bases outside the gene matches. The DNA for the CDR3 is TGTGCCAGCAGCGTACGGGACTATTTCACCGGGGAGCTGTTTTTT. Its protein is CASSVRDYFTGELFF.

The chain employs TRBV5-1 and TRBJ1-4, with 7 bases identical to TRBD1. CDR1 and CDR2 from the germline V gene are SGHRS and YFSETQ. The CDR3 consists of 12 residues. J gave up 13 bases and V 4 bases, and 7 bases lay outside the gene matches. Here the CDR3 reads CASSETQGGLFF. DNA for the CDR3: TGCGCCAGCAGCGAAACCCAGGGGGGACTGTTTTTT.